This T cell receptor beta chain derives from a study of molecular identifiers for immune sequencing clone quantification. In germline, CDR1 is SQVTM, CDR2 ANQGSEA. V shed 3 bases and J shed 0 bases, with 11 bases lying between them. CDR3 length: 14 residues. Study findings and constraints: Clones exceeding 20 RNA copies carried over 97% of effector molecules but under 1% of naive-cell molecules.

This clonotype was detected many times. The antigen remains undetermined. TCRdb fed the PCR reads into MiXCR, producing one record per CDR3 protein. The sample carries about 640,000 distinct CDR3 sequences, just under 20% recorded once. The chain is built from TRBV29-1 and TRBJ2-5, with D hard to call. This receptor was obtained from a human donor in good health. Some libraries in this study had Jurkat cell RNA spiked in. The sequenced material came from naive CD8+ T cells from blood, with Jurkat cell RNA spiked in. Indicated subset: FACS-sorted CD8+CD4-CCR7+CD45RA+ naive T cells. The CDR3 bases are TGCAGCGTTGAGGGCAGGCTGTACCAAGAGACCCAGTACTTC. This gives the protein CSVEGRLYQETQYF. The complete variable domain, with remaining parts taken from reference TRBV29-1 and TRBJ2-5, reads SAVISQKPSRDICQRGTSLTIQCQVDSQVTMMFWYRQQPGQSLTLIATANQGSEATYESGFVIDKFPISRPNLTFSTLTVSNMSPEDSSIYLCSVEGRLYQETQYFGPGTRLLVL.